A selection of T cell receptor beta chains follows, all from one sample in a study of T cell repertoires in cytomegalovirus infection. TCRdb re-analysed the reads in MiXCR, keeping a single row per CDR3 protein. Here the sample spans 450,000 to 600,000 distinct CDR3 sequences, 10% to 12% being singletons. Sequencing was carried out using PBMCs. Receptors originate from a human donor in good health (CMV status not recorded). Some clones in this sample may be carry-over from other donors' samples. The CDR3 runs from the conserved cysteine through the conserved F or W. Each record gives: D gene, clone size, J gene, V gene, CDR3 protein, CDR3 DNA. The D gene is left open where the match is weak. Only part of the rows carry a size: once, few, many, or a class if the clone is expanded.

>.|.|TRBJ2-2|TRBV30
CAWRTELTVHTGELFF
TGTGCCTGGAGGACCGAGCTGACTGTCCACACCGGGGAGCTGTTTTTT
>.|many|TRBJ1-5|TRBV5-1
CASSLEGGKGNQPQHF
TGCGCCAGCAGCTTGGAGGGAGGGAAGGGCAATCAGCCCCAGCATTTT
>.|many|TRBJ2-7|TRBV7-6
CASSLTLGPDSYEQYF
TGTGCCAGCAGCTTAACCCTGGGACCGGACTCCTACGAGCAGTACTTC
>.|many|TRBJ1-1|TRBV4-1
CASSQGVNTEAFF
TGCGCCAGCAGCCAAGGAGTGAACACTGAAGCTTTCTTT
>.|many|TRBJ2-1|TRBV28
CASSPPLRGLLYNEQFF
TGTGCCAGCAGCCCCCCGCTGAGAGGGCTCCTCTACAATGAGCAGTTCTTC
>.|few|TRBJ2-1|TRBV19
CASSIPPVGVSSYNEQFF
TGTGCCAGTAGTATCCCGCCTGTGGGTGTAAGCTCCTACAATGAGCAGTTCTTC
>.|many|TRBJ2-1|TRBV27
CASSFLVRPESDNEQFF
TGTGCCAGCAGTTTCCTTGTAAGACCCGAATCCGACAATGAGCAGTTCTTC
>.|.|TRBJ1-4|TRBV6-4
CASSATRDEKLFF
TGTGCCAGCAGCGCCACACGGGATGAAAAACTGTTTTTT
>.|.|TRBJ1-2|TRBV3-1
CASNKNPPGSGYTF
TGTGCCAGCAACAAAAACCCCCCGGGGTCTGGCTACACCTTC
>.|.|TRBJ1-5|TRBV10-3
CAINDREGGQPQHF
TGTGCCATCAATGATCGGGAAGGGGGTCAGCCCCAGCATTTT
>.|.|TRBJ1-3|TRBV7-9
CASIKGGSGNTIYF
TGTGCCAGCATCAAAGGGGGCTCTGGAAACACCATATATTTT
>.|.|TRBJ2-2|TRBV27
CASAPRGGELFF
TGTGCCAGCGCCCCCCGGGGCGGGGAGCTGTTTTTT
>.|many|TRBJ1-2|TRBV6-2/TRBV6-3
CASSSSGYYGYTF
TGTGCCAGCAGTTCCTCAGGGTACTATGGCTACACCTTC
>.|.|TRBJ2-2|TRBV12-3/TRBV12-4
CASSAGGDTGELFF
TGTGCCAGCAGTGCGGGTGGTGACACCGGGGAGCTGTTTTTT
>.|.|TRBJ2-3|TRBV5-1
CTSSEGRVDTQYF
TGCACCAGCAGTGAGGGCCGTGTAGATACGCAGTATTTT
>TRBD1|few|TRBJ1-1|TRBV29-1
CSVRAGGEAFF
TGCAGCGTTCGAGCAGGGGGTGAAGCTTTCTTT
>TRBD2|few|TRBJ2-2|TRBV4-2
CASSPGGLGGTGELFF
TGTGCCAGCAGCCCTGGGGGACTAGGGGGGACCGGGGAGCTGTTTTTT
>.|.|TRBJ2-2|TRBV20-1
CSAERQANTGELFF
TGCAGTGCTGAACGACAGGCTAACACCGGGGAGCTGTTTTTT
>TRBD1|many|TRBJ2-7|TRBV11-2
CASSSDRGDHEQYF
TGTGCCAGCAGCTCTGACAGGGGGGACCACGAGCAGTACTTC
>.|.|TRBJ1-5|TRBV18
CVSSPRQTNQPQHF
TGTGTCAGCTCACCCCGACAGACCAATCAGCCCCAGCATTTT